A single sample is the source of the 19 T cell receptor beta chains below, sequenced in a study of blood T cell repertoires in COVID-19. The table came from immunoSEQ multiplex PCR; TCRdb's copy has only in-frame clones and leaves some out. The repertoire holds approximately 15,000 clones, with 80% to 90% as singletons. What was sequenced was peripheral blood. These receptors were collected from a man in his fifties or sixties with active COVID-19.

CDR3 residues: CASSQEGSQTSSRQTQYF. The CDR3 DNA is TGCGCCAGCAGCCAAGAAGGTAGCCAGACTAGTTCCAGGCAGACCCAGTACTTC. The chain carries TRBV4-1 and TRBJ2-5, with a possible D match to TRBD2 (6 bases). The CDR3 length is 18 residues. CDR1 MGHRA and CDR2 YSYEKL come from the germline V gene. Trimming pared 0 bases from V and 6 bases from J, leaving 23 bases between.

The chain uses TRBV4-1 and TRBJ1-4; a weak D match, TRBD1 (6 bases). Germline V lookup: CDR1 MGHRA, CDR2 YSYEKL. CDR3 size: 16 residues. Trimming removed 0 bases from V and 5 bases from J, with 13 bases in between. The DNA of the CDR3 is TGCGCCAGCAGCCAAGAGTTCACAGGGAAAAATGAAAAACTGTTTTTT. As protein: CASSQEFTGKNEKLFF.

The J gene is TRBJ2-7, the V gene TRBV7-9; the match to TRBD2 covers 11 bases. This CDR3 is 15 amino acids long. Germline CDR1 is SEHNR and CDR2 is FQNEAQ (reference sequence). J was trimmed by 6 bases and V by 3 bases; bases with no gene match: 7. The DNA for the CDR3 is TGTGCCAGCAGCTTCATTAGCGGGAGGGCCTCCGAGCAGTACTTC. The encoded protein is CASSFISGRASEQYF.

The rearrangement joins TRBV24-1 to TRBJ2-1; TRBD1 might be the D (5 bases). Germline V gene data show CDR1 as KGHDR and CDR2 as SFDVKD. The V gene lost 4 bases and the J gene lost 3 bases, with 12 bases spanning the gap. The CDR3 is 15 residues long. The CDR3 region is CATSDGPRGYNEQFF. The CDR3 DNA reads TGTGCCACCAGTGACGGTCCTAGGGGCTACAATGAGCAGTTCTTC.

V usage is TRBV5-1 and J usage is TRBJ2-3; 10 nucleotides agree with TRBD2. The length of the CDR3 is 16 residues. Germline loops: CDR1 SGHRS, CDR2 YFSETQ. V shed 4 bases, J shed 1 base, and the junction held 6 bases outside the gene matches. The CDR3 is CASSTGTSARTDTQYF. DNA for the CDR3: TGCGCCAGCAGCACTGGGACTAGCGCTCGCACAGATACGCAGTATTTT.

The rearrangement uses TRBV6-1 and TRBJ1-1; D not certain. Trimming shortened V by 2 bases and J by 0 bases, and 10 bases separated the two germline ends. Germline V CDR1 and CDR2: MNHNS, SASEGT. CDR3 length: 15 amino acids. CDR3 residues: CASSEYELLNTEAFF. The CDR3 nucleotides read TGTGCCAGCAGTGAATATGAACTATTGAACACTGAAGCTTTCTTT.

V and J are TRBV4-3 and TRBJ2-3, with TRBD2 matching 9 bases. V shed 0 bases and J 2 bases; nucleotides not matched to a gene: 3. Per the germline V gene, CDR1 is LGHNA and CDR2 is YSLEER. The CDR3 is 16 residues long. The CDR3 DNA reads TGCGCCAGCAGCCAAGAGACTAGCGGATACACAGATACGCAGTATTTT. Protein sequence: CASSQETSGYTDTQYF.

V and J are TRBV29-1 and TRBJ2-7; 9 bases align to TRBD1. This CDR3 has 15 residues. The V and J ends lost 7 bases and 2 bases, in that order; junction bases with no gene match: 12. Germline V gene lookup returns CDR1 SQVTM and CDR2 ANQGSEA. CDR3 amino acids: CSATLGQGGPYEQYF. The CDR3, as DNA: TGCAGCGCTACTCTGGGACAGGGTGGCCCCTACGAGCAGTACTTC.

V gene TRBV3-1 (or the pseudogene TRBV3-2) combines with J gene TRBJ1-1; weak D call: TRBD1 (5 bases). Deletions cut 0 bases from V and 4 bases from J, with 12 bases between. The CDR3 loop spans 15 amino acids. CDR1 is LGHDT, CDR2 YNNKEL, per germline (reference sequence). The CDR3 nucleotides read TGTGCCAGCAGCCAAGATTTGACAGTTCCCACTGAAGCTTTCTTT. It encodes CASSQDLTVPTEAFF.

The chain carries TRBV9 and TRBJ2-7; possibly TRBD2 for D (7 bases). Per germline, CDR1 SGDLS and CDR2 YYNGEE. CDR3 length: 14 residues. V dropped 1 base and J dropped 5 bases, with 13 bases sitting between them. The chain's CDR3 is CASSVSGKGDEQYF. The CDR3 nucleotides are TGTGCCAGCAGCGTAAGCGGGAAGGGGGACGAGCAGTACTTC.

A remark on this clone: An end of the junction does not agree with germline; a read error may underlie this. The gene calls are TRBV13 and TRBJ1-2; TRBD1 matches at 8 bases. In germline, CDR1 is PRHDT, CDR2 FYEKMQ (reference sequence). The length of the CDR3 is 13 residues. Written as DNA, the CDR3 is TGTGCCAGCAGCGTAGGGAGGACAGGGGGCTACACCTTC. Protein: CASSVGRTGGYTF.

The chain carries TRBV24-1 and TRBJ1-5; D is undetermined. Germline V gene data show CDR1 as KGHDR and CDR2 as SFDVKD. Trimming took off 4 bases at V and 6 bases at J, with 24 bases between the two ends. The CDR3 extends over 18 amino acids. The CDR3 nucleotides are TGTGCCACCAGTGACTCGAAAATGTCCCAGGCTGGGAGTCAGCCCCAGCATTTT. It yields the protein CATSDSKMSQAGSQPQHF.

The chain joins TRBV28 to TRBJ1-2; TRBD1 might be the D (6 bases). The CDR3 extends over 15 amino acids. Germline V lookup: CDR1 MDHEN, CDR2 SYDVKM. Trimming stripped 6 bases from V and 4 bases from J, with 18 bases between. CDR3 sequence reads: CASSPSGRGAYGYTF. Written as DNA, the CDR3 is TGTGCCAGCAGCCCCTCGGGGAGGGGGGCCTATGGCTACACCTTC.

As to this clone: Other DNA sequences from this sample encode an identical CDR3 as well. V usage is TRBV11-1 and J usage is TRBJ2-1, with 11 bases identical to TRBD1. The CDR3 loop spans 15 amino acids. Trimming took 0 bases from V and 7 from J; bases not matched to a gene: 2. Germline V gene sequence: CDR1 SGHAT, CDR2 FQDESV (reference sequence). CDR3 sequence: CASSLAGQGANEQFF. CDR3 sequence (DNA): TGTGCCAGCAGCTTAGCCGGACAGGGGGCAAATGAGCAGTTCTTC.

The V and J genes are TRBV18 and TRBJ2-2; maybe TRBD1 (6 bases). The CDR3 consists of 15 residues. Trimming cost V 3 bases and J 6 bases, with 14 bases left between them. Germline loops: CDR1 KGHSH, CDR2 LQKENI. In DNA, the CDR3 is TGTGCCAGCTCACCTAATACAGGGCGGGCCGGGGAGCTGTTTTTT. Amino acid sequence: CASSPNTGRAGELFF.

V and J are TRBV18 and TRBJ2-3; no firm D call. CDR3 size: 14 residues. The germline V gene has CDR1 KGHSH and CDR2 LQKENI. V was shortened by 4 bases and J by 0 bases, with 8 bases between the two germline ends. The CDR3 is CASSLSGSTDTQYF. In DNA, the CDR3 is TGTGCCAGCTCACTGTCCGGGAGCACAGATACGCAGTATTTT.

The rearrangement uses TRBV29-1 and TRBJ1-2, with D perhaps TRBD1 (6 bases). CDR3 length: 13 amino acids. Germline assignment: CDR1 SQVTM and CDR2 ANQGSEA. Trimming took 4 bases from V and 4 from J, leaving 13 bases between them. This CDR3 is CSVGTGLGYGYTF. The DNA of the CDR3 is TGCAGCGTTGGAACAGGGCTAGGCTATGGCTACACCTTC.

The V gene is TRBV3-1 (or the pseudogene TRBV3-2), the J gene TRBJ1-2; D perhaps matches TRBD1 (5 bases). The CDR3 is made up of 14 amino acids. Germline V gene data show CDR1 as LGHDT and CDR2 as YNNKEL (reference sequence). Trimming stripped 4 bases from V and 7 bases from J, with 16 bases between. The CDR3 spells CASSPYGGVGGYTF. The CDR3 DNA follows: TGTGCCAGCAGCCCCTACGGAGGGGTGGGTGGCTACACCTTC.

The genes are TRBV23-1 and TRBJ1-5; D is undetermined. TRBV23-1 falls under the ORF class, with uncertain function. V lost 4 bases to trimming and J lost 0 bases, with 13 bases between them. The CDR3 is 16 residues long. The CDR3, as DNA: TGCGCCAGCAGTCGCTTTTGGGCAGATAGCAATCAGCCCCAGCATTTT. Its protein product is CASSRFWADSNQPQHF.